A single sample gave rise to the 13 T cell receptor beta chains below, sequenced in a study of Graves' ophthalmopathy and Graves' hyperthyroidism. Beta-chain TCR CDR3 regions were amplified from RNA transcripts. The workflow started with a first-round RT-PCR run with HTBI primers and then moved on to a second-round multiplex PCR. Via MiXCR, TCRdb re-called the multiplex PCR reads, giving one row per CDR3 protein. This sample yields over 15,000 distinct CDR3 sequences, of which roughly 46% are seen a single time; around 25% belongs to the top ten. The sequencing input was peripheral blood. The receptors were gathered from a woman aged 40 to 50 with stable Graves' hyperthyroidism.

On this clonotype itself: This likely comes from a read error, as the CDR3 has no conserved phenylalanine or tryptophan at its end. V usage is TRBV2 and J usage is TRBJ1-5; tentatively, D is TRBD1 (5 bases). The CDR3 runs to 14 residues. Looked up from germline, CDR1 is SNHLY and CDR2 is FYNNEI. In DNA, the CDR3 is TGTGTCAGTAGTTGGGGGGAGGGCAATCAGCCCCAGCATTTA. Residues: CVSSWGEGNQPQHL.

This chain's CDR3 is CASYSGTGRTAQETQYF. CDR3 DNA sequence: TGTGCCAGCTATTCCGGGACAGGGAGGACAGCACAAGAGACCCAGTACTTC. V and J are TRBV2 and TRBJ2-5, with 9 bases aligning to TRBD1. J gave up 2 bases and V 8 bases, and 15 bases lay outside the gene matches. CDR1 and CDR2 (germline): SNHLY, FYNNEI. The CDR3 runs 17 residues. Drawing the rest from reference TRBV2 and TRBJ2-5, the complete variable domain is EPEVTQTPSHQVTQMGQEVILRCVPISNHLYFYWYRQILGQKVEFLVSFYNNEISEKSEIFDDQFSVERPDGSNFTLKIRSTKLEDSAMYFCASYSGTGRTAQETQYFGPGTRLLVL.

This clonotype was observed many times. V is TRBV6-1 and J is TRBJ2-1, with 9 bases fitting TRBD2. Germline V gene lookup returns CDR1 MNHNS and CDR2 SASEGT. With V trimmed by 3 bases and J by 5 bases, 5 bases remained unmatched. CDR3 length: 15 residues. For the CDR3, the DNA is TGTGCCAGCAGTGACGCCCTAGCGGGGAACAATGAGCAGTTCTTC. Translating it yields CASSDALAGNNEQFF.

Comment on this clonotype: Without the conserved terminal phenylalanine or tryptophan, this CDR3 likely stems from a read error. V and J are TRBV7-8 and TRBJ1-3; unclear D gene. This CDR3 region has 15 residues. V gave up 6 bases and J gave up 9 bases, with 21 bases separating them. Germline V gene lookup returns CDR1 SGHVS and CDR2 FQNEAQ. The CDR3 loop is CASSLPRRALGTIYL. CDR3 DNA sequence: TGTGCCAGCAGTTTACCTAGGAGGGCGTTGGGCACCATATATCTT.

The sample holds many counts of this clonotype. The chain links TRBV6-1 to TRBJ1-1; TRBD1 might be the D (5 bases). The V gene lost 7 bases and the J gene lost 4 bases, with 13 bases spanning the gap. The length of the CDR3 is 13 residues. Germline-derived CDR1 and CDR2 are MNHNS and SASEGT. The CDR3 sequence is CASNQGWTTEAFF. CDR3 coding DNA: TGTGCCAGCAATCAGGGTTGGACCACTGAAGCTTTCTTT.

Concerning this clonotype: It may be a read error: a sequence one base away is much more abundant. CDR3 in DNA: TGTGCCAGCAGCCCACAGGGGTTGAGAGACACCATATATTTT. Protein product: CASSPQGLRDTIYF. V gene TRBV7-2 combines with J gene TRBJ1-3; 7 bases match TRBD1. The CDR3 consists of 14 residues. Trimming at V came to 5 bases and at J to 8 bases, leaving 9 bases not matched to a gene. Germline V gene sequence: CDR1 SGHTA, CDR2 FQGNSA.

This clonotype is labeled medium-sized. V is TRBV20-1 and J is TRBJ2-5, with TRBD1 as a possible D gene (5 bases). Germline CDR1 DFQATT, CDR2 SNEGSKA (reference sequence). CDR3 length equals 12 residues. The CDR3 is CRGLGKQETQYF. The CDR3 DNA reads TGCAGGGGGCTAGGTAAGCAAGAGACCCAGTACTTC.

With regard to this clonotype: Its ends do not fully match the called genes, so a read error is possible. J is TRBJ1-1 and V is TRBV20-1; D might be TRBD1 (5 bases). Germline assignment: CDR1 DFQATT and CDR2 SNEGSKA (reference sequence). This CDR3 is 12 amino acids long. The DNA for the CDR3 is TGCAGTGCTAGAGTCTTGGACACGGAAGCTTTCTTT. Its protein product is CSARVLDTEAFF.

The V and J genes are TRBV7-9 and TRBJ2-7; 10 bases are a match to TRBD2. Trimming cost V 4 bases and J 1 base; bases outside gene matches: 4. CDR3 length equals 15 residues. Germline lookup yields CDR1 SEHNR and CDR2 FQNEAQ (reference sequence). This chain's CDR3 is CASSSGTSASYEQYF. CDR3 nucleotides: TGTGCCAGCAGCTCCGGGACTAGCGCGTCCTACGAGCAGTACTTC.

This clonotype ranks as medium-sized. Germline is not matched at one junction end, which may reflect a read error. The J gene is TRBJ2-5, the V gene TRBV7-7; 11 nucleotides match TRBD2. Germline lookup yields CDR1 SSHAT and CDR2 FNYEAQ (reference sequence). The CDR3 has 14 residues. In nucleotides, the CDR3 is TGTGCTAGCAGCTTCCTAGCGGGAGGAGAGACCCAGTACTTC. It specifies CASSFLAGGETQYF.

The gene calls are TRBV24-1 and TRBJ1-2, with unresolved D. The CDR3 is 15 residues long. Germline loops: CDR1 KGHDR, CDR2 SFDVKD. V dropped 6 bases and J dropped 1 base, with 14 bases sitting between them. CDR3 nucleotides: TGTGCCACCAGTTTAGCGGTCACCGGTAACTATGGCTACACCTTC. Translation gives CATSLAVTGNYGYTF.

Judged by abundance, this clonotype is medium-sized. J is TRBJ2-1 and V is TRBV29-1, with 9 bases aligning to TRBD2. Germline V gene sequence: CDR1 SQVTM, CDR2 ANQGSEA. Germline trimming cut 4 bases from V and 2 bases from J; bases unmatched to any gene: 6. CDR3 size: 15 residues. CDR3 coding DNA: TGCAGCGTTGTAAGCGGGGGGACCACCTACAATGAGCAGTTCTTC. This translates into CSVVSGGTTYNEQFF.

This clonotype was found many times. The chain combines TRBV12-3 or TRBV12-4 with TRBJ1-1, with D unresolved. V lost 6 bases and J 5 bases, leaving 7 bases between the germline ends. This CDR3 contains 11 residues. The CDR3 nucleotides are TGTGCCAGCAGACTTATGACTGAAGCTTTCTTT. Translation gives CASRLMTEAFF.